This T cell receptor (beta chain) was recovered during a study of blood T cell repertoires in COVID-19. Study at large: Donors in the United States, Italy and Spain gave samples during acute or convalescent COVID-19.

Grouping used clinical history reported by participants in a survey and questionnaire. Authors' data handling: Cell counts per sample came from amplifying reference gene primers. TCRdb's copy holds only in-frame clones and misses some; the assay was immunoSEQ multiplex PCR. Clonal size and the V and J genes are those of that table, whereas D and trimming came from the DNA. The table includes hundreds of thousands of clones, around 85% detected once. V lost 9 bases and J lost 0; bases outside the gene matches: 5. CDR3 length: 14 amino acids. Germline V gene sequence: CDR1 ENHRY, CDR2 SYGVKD. The receptor was derived from a woman aged 40 to 50 who had recovered from COVID-19. V gene TRBV10-3 combines with J gene TRBJ2-1; 7 nucleotides agree with TRBD2. The sequenced material came from PBMCs or T cells enriched from blood (not recorded which). Written as DNA, the CDR3 is TGTGCCATTGCGGGACTAAGCTCCTACAATGAGCAGTTCTTC. Residues: CAIAGLSSYNEQFF.